The entry below gives a single T cell receptor (beta chain) sequence along with its context. Its target is unknown. The source of the sample is a study of persistence of HIV-infected CD4 T cells. Study background: Donors had been on suppressive ART for a median of about 8 years. General observations from the study: TCR analyses could not target the rare provirus-carrying CMV-responding cells.

Germline loops: CDR1 SGHRS, CDR2 YFSETQ. Trimming took 0 bases from V and 6 from J, leaving 11 bases between them. The CDR3 runs 14 residues. Nonspecific anti-CD3/anti-CD28 bead stimulation represents the broad CD4+ T cell repertoire. Sorting selected CD4+ T cells upregulating both CD40 ligand and CD69. Undetectable plasma HIV-1 RNA below 50 copies/mL lasted at least 4 years. Stimulated PBMCs had first been depleted of CD8+ T cells. Sequencing used immunoSEQ version 4 in survey mode. Method: immunoSEQ multiplex PCR; TCRdb's copy keeps in-frame clones and lacks some. This table has fewer than 45,000 clones, around 90% appearing once.

V usage is TRBV5-1 and J usage is TRBJ2-3, with D perhaps matching TRBD1 or TRBD2 (5 bases each). This receptor was taken from an adult woman with HIV who was CMV-seropositive. The sample consisted of CD4+ T cells sorted from PBMCs after roughly 20-hour stimulation, taken from a patient who received antiretroviral therapy. The CDR3 DNA reads as TGCGCCAGCAGCTTGGGGGGGTCTTTCGATACGCAGTATTTT. Amino acids: CASSLGGSFDTQYF.